Below, 5 T cell receptor beta chains from the same sample are listed, as sequenced in a study of control samples from healthy donors and cancer patients. Profiling relied on immunoSEQ multiplex PCR, and the TCRdb table lists in-frame clones only, not all of them. The sample shows roughly 100,000 clones, 70% to 90% of them seen only once. The sample was blood. The receptors were sampled from a woman aged 50 to 60 in good health.

The chain recombines TRBV28 with TRBJ2-7; weak D call: TRBD2 (5 bases). The CDR3 is made up of 16 amino acids. Germline CDR1 is MDHEN and CDR2 is SYDVKM. The V and J ends lost 5 bases and 2 bases respectively, with 19 bases between them. CDR3 region: CASSPTDGILAYEQYF. CDR3 DNA sequence: TGTGCCAGCAGTCCCACCGACGGGATCTTGGCCTACGAGCAGTACTTC.

The rearrangement links TRBV5-1 to TRBJ2-7, with D possibly TRBD2 on 5 matching bases. The germline CDR1 and CDR2 sequences are SGHRS and YFSETQ. CDR3 length: 15 residues. The V and J ends lost 0 bases and 1 base respectively, with 11 bases between them. The chain's CDR3 is CASSLALVASYEQYF. As DNA, the CDR3 is TGCGCCAGCAGCTTGGCCCTGGTAGCGTCCTACGAGCAGTACTTC. Full variable domain (remainder filled in from reference TRBV5-1 and TRBJ2-7): KAGVTQTPRYLIKTRGQQVTLSCSPISGHRSVSWYQQTPGQGLQFLFEYFSETQRNKGNFPGRFSGRQFSNSRSEMNVSTLELGDSALYLCASSLALVASYEQYFGPGTRLTVT.

This clone occurred once. The J gene is TRBJ2-7, the V gene TRBV10-3, with 7 bases matching TRBD2. The CDR3 has 15 residues. Losses at the gene ends were 8 bases for V and 0 bases for J; bases not matched to a gene: 10. The germline CDR1 and CDR2 sequences are ENHRY and SYGVKD. CDR3 in amino acids: CAIATRTSTSYEQYF. CDR3 DNA sequence: TGTGCCATCGCCACCAGGACTAGTACCTCCTACGAGCAGTACTTC.

This chain joins TRBV21-1 and TRBJ2-7; the table calls TRBD1, which could not be checked here. TRBV21-1 is a pseudogene. The CDR3 has 15 amino acids. The CDR3 DNA follows: TGTGCCAGCAGCAAAGCTGGGGACAGCTCCTACGAGCAGTACTTC. Translated: CASSKAGDSSYEQYF.

The J gene is TRBJ2-7, the V gene TRBV5-1, with a possible D match to TRBD1 (7 bases). The germline V gene encodes CDR1 SGHRS and CDR2 YFSETQ. V gave up 0 bases and J gave up 2 bases, with 12 bases separating them. The CDR3 loop spans 15 amino acids. CDR3 loop: CASSLGSGGTYEQYF. The CDR3 coding sequence is TGCGCCAGCAGCTTGGGGTCAGGGGGGACCTACGAGCAGTACTTC.